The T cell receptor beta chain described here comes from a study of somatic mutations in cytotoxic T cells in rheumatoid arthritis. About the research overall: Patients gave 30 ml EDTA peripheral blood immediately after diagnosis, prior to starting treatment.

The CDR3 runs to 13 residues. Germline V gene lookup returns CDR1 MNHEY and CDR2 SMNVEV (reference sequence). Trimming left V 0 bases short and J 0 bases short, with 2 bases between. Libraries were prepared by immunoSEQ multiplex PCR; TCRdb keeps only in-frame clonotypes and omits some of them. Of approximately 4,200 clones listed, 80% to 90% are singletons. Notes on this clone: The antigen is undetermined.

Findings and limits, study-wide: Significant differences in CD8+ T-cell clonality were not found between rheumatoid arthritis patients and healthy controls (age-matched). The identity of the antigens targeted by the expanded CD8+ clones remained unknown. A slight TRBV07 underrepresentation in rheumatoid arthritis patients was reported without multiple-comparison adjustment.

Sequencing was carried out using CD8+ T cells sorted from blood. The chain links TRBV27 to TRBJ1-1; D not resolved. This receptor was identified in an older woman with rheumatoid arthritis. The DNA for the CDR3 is TGTGCCAGCAGTTTATCTATGAACACTGAAGCTTTCTTT. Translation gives CASSLSMNTEAFF.